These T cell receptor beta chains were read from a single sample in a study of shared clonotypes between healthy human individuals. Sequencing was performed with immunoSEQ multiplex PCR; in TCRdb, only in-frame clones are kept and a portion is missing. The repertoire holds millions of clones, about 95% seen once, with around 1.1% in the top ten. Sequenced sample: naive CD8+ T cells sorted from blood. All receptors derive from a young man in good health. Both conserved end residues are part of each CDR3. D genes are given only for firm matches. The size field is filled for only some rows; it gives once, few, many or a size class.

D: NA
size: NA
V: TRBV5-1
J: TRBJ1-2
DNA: TGCGCCAGCAGCTTGTCGGAGGATGGCTACACCTTC
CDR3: CASSLSEDGYTF

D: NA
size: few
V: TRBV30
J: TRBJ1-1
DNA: TGTGCCTGGAGTCCATCTAATCCAGGAGGGACCACTGAAGCTTTCTTT
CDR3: CAWSPSNPGGTTEAFF

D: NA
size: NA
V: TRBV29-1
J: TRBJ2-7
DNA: TGCAGCGCCCGCTGGCAGGGTGGATCCTACGAGCAGTACTTC
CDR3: CSARWQGGSYEQYF

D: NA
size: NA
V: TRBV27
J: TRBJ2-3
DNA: TGTGCCAGCAGTTCCGGGATCCCGGGAGATACGCAGTATTTT
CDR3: CASSSGIPGDTQYF

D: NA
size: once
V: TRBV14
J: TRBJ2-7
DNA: TGTGCCAGCAGCCAAGATGACGTGGTGCAGCAGTACTTC
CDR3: CASSQDDVVQQYF

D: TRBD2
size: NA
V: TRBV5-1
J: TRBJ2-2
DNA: TGCGCCAGCAGCCCGGCCTCAATCGGGAGGATAGACGGGGAGCTGTTTTTT
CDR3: CASSPASIGRIDGELFF

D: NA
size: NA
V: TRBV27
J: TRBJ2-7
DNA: TGTGCCAGCAGTTTGATACACGGGGCGCACTACGAGCAGTACTTC
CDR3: CASSLIHGAHYEQYF

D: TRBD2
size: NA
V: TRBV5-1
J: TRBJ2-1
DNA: TGCGCCAGCAGCTTGTCGGGAGGGCCGTATAATGAGCAGTTCTTC
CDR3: CASSLSGGPYNEQFF

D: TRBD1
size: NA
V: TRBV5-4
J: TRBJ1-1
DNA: TGTGCCAGCAGCCTGTGGACAGGGCACACTGAAGCTTTCTTT
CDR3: CASSLWTGHTEAFF

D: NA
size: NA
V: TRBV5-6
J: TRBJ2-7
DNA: TGTGCCAGCAGCTTATGGACGGGGGAGCAGTACTTC
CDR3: CASSLWTGEQYF

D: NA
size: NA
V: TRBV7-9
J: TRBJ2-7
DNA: TGTGCCAGCAGCTTAGTCTTGGCGCCTTACGAGCAGTACTTC
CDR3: CASSLVLAPYEQYF

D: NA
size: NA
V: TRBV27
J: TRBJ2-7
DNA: TGTGCCAGCAGTTTGGGGGCAGGGAACTACGAGCAGTACTTC
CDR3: CASSLGAGNYEQYF

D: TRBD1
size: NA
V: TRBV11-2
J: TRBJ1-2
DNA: TGTGCCAGCAGCTTGGGGGACAGTACGTCCTATGGCTACACCTTC
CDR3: CASSLGDSTSYGYTF

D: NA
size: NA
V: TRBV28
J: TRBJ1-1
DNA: TGTGCCAGTGGGGTCAGGGAGGACTCGGAAGCTTTCTTT
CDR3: CASGVREDSEAFF

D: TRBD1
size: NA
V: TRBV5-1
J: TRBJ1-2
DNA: TGCGCCAGCAGCCCAGGGACAGTCTATGGCTACACCTTC
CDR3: CASSPGTVYGYTF

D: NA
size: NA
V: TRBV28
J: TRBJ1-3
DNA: TGTGCCAGCAGCCAAAGGGGATTGGACACCGTATATTTT
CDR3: CASSQRGLDTVYF

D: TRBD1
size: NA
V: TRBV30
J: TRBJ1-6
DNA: TGTGCCTGGAGTGAGGGACAGGGCGGTTCACCCCTCCACTTT
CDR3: CAWSEGQGGSPLHF

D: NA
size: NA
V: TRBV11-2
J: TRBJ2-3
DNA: TGTGCCAGCAGCTTGGGACGGATCACAGATACGCAGTATTTT
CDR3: CASSLGRITDTQYF

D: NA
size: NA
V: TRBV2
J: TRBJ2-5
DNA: TGTGCCAGCAGTGAAGAAAATGAAGAGACCCAGTACTTC
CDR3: CASSEENEETQYF

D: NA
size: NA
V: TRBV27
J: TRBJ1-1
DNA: TGTGCCAGCAGTCCCGGGACGGCAAACACTGAAGCTTTCTTT
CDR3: CASSPGTANTEAFF

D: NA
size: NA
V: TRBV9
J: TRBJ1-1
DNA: TGTGCCAGCAGCCCCCTAGGCACTGAAGCTTTCTTT
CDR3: CASSPLGTEAFF

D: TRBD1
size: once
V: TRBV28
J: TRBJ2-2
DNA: TGTGCCAGCACCAGGGGGCGGCCCGGGGAGCTGTTTTTT
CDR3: CASTRGRPGELFF

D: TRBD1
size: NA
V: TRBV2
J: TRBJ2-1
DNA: TGTGCCAGCAGTCCCGGGACAGGATCCTACAATGAGCAGTTCTTC
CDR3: CASSPGTGSYNEQFF

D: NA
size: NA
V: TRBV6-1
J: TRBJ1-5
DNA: TGTGCCAGCAGTGAAGTTGCGAGCAATCAGCCCCAGCATTTT
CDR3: CASSEVASNQPQHF

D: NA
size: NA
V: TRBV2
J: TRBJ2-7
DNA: TGTGCCAGCAGTGAAAGACAGGTGTGGGTCGCCTACGAGCAGTACTTC
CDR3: CASSERQVWVAYEQYF

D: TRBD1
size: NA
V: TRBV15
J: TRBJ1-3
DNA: TGTGCCACCAGCCCCTTCCCAACCGGGACAGATGGAAACACCATATATTTT
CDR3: CATSPFPTGTDGNTIYF

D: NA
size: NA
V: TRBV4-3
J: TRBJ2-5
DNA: TGCGCCAGCAGCCAAGATATTGCAGGGCCCCAAGAGACCCAGTACTTC
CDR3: CASSQDIAGPQETQYF

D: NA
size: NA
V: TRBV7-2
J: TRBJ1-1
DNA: TGTGCCAGCAGCTTAGAGCCCCTTGAAGCTTTCTTT
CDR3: CASSLEPLEAFF

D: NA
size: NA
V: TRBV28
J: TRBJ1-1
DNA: TGTGCCAGCAGACGAGGGGCAGTGAACACTGAAGCTTTCTTT
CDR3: CASRRGAVNTEAFF

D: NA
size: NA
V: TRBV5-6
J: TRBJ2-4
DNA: TGTGCCAGCAGCTTGGGGCGGGACGTTCAGTACTTC
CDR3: CASSLGRDVQYF

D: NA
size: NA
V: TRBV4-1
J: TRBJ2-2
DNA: TGCGCCAGCAGCCAAGATGGGGAGGGGGTGAACACCGGGGAGCTGTTTTTT
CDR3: CASSQDGEGVNTGELFF

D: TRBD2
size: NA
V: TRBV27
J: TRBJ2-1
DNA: TGTGCCAGCAGTTTGGAGCGGGAGGGCCGGGACAATGAGCAGTTCTTC
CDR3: CASSLEREGRDNEQFF

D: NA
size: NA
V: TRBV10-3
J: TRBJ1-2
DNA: TGTGCCATCAGTGAGTGGGGTGGCTACACCTTC
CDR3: CAISEWGGYTF

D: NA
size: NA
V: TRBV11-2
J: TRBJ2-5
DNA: TGTGCCAGCAGCCAAGAGACCCAGTACTTC
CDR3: CASSQETQYF

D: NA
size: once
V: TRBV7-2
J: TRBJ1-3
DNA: TGTGCCAGCAGGCCCTTTGGTGGGAGGGAACGTGGAAACACCATATATTTT
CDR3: CASRPFGGRERGNTIYF

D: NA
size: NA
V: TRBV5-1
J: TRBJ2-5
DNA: TGCGCCAGCAGAGGGGAACTGATTGTGACCCAGTACTTC
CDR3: CASRGELIVTQYF

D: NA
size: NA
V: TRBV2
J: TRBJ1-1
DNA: TGTGCCAGCGCCGCCCGACAGGCCCCGGGGAACACTGAAGCTTTCTTT
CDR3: CASAARQAPGNTEAFF

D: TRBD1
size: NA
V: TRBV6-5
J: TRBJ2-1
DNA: TGTGCCAGCAGTCCTTGGACAGGGGGCTATTATGAGCAGTTCTTC
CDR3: CASSPWTGGYYEQFF

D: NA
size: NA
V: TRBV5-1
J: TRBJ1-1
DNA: TGCGCCAGCAGCTTGCTGCAGGGCTCTGAAGCTTTCTTT
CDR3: CASSLLQGSEAFF

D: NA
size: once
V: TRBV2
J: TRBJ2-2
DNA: TGTGCCAGCAGTGAAGGCAAGAACACCGGGGAGCTGTTTTTT
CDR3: CASSEGKNTGELFF

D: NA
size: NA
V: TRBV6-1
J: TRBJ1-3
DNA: TGTGCCAGCAGTGACAGGCTCTCTGGAAACACCATATATTTT
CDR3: CASSDRLSGNTIYF

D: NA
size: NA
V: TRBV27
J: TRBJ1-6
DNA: TGTGCCAGCATGAGACAAACCTATAATTCACCCCTCCACTTT
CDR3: CASMRQTYNSPLHF

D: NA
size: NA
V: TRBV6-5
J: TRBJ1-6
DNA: TGTGCCAGCAGTTACAGGGAAAATAATTCACCCCTCCACTTT
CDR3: CASSYRENNSPLHF

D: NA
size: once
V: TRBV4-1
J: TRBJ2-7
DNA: TGCGCCAGCAGCCAAGAACGGGAGAGGTACGAGCAGTACTTC
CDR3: CASSQERERYEQYF

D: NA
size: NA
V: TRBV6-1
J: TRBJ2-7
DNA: TGTGCCAGCAGTAACGGGATTAATTTCTCCTACGAGCAGTACTTC
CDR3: CASSNGINFSYEQYF

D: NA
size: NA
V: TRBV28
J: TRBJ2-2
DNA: TGTGCCAGCGGTACCGGGGAGCTGTTTTTT
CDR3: CASGTGELFF

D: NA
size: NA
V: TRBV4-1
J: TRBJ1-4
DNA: TGCGCCAGCAGTTCCCGTACAACAACTAATGAAAAACTGTTTTTT
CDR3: CASSSRTTTNEKLFF

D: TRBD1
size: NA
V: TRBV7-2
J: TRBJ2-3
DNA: TGTGCCAGCAGCCCGAGACACAGGGGGCCAGATACGCAGTATTTT
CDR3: CASSPRHRGPDTQYF

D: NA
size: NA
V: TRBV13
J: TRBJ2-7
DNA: TGTGCCAGCAGCTCAGCGGACGGTATTTACGAGCAGTACTTC
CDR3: CASSSADGIYEQYF

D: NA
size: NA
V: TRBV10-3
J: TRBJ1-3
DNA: TGTGCCATCCACGACATCTCTGGAAACACCATATATTTT
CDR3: CAIHDISGNTIYF

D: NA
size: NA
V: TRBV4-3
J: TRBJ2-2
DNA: TGCGCCAGCAGCCCAAGCACTAGCGAGCCAGGGGCAGGGGAGCTGTTTTTT
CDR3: CASSPSTSEPGAGELFF

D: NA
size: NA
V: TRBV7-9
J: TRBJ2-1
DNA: TGTGCCAGCAGCTTAATTGAGACCGTCTCGTACAATGAGCAGTTCTTC
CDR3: CASSLIETVSYNEQFF

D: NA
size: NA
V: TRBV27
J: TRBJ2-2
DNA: TGTGCCAGCAGCCTACAGACGACCGGGGAGCTGTTTTTT
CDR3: CASSLQTTGELFF

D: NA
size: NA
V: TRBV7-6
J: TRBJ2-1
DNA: TGTGCCAGCAGCTTGGCTCTCGGGTACAATGAGCAGTTCTTC
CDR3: CASSLALGYNEQFF

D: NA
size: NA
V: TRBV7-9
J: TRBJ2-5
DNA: TGTGCCAGCAGCTCCCCCCCAGAGACCCAGTACTTC
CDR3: CASSSPPETQYF

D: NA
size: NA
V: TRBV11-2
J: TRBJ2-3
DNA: TGTGCCAGCAGCTCGCCATACACAGATACGCAGTATTTT
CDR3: CASSSPYTDTQYF

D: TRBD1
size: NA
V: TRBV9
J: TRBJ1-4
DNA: TGTGCCAGCAGTGGGACAGGGGCGAATGAAAAACTGTTTTTT
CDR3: CASSGTGANEKLFF